The 32 T cell receptor beta chains presented below share a single source sample, sequenced in a study of blood T cell repertoires in COVID-19 (dated by TCRdb to 2018 to 2020). Libraries were built with the immunoSEQ multiplex PCR assay. In TCRdb, the immuneACCESS table is reduced to in-frame sequences with V and J assigned. These tables do not hold every clone; where another copy was compared, an unresolved V gene accounts for under half, and the others remain unexplained. This sample lists 140,000 to 150,000 clones; approximately 80% were detected once. Around 13% of the sample goes to the ten largest clones. Sequenced sample: peripheral blood. The receptors come from a man aged 60-69 years with active or convalescent COVID-19.

V is TRBV10-3 and J is TRBJ1-1, with D possibly being TRBD1 (6 bases). V lost 11 bases and J lost 3, with 16 bases in between. CDR1 is ENHRY and CDR2 is SYGVKD in the germline V gene. The CDR3 is 13 residues long. As DNA, the CDR3 is TGTGCCGCGCTCGACAGGACTTACACTGAAGCTTTCTTT. Translation gives CAALDRTYTEAFF.

The chain joins TRBV6-2 or TRBV6-3 to TRBJ2-6, with D perhaps matching TRBD1 (6 bases). V was pared by 2 bases and J by 1 base, with 15 bases between. Germline V gene lookup returns CDR1 MNHEY and CDR2 SVGEGT. This CDR3 is 18 amino acids long. CDR3 protein: CASSYLPTGSSGANVLTF. DNA for the CDR3: TGTGCCAGCAGTTACCTTCCGACAGGATCTTCTGGGGCCAACGTCCTGACTTTC.

The chain joins TRBV19 to TRBJ2-3, with D maybe TRBD2 (5 bases). V lost 4 bases and J 8 bases, leaving 16 bases between the germline ends. The CDR3 has 14 amino acids. Germline CDR1 reads LNHDA; CDR2 reads SQIVND (reference sequence). The CDR3 reads CASSTLPEGLTQYF. The CDR3 nucleotides read TGTGCCAGTAGTACCCTACCTGAGGGCCTTACGCAGTATTTT.

The V gene is TRBV19, the J gene TRBJ2-1; D remains unclear. Trimming stripped 3 bases from V and 4 bases from J, with 13 bases between. Germline CDR1 reads LNHDA; CDR2 reads SQIVND (reference sequence). CDR3 length equals 15 residues. The DNA for the CDR3 is TGTGCCAGTAGTATTGGCCCACAGTTATACAATGAGCAGTTCTTC. Its translation is CASSIGPQLYNEQFF.

The gene calls are TRBV5-6 and TRBJ2-7, with D unclear. The germline V gene has CDR1 SGHDT and CDR2 YYEEEE. Between the trimmed V and J ends, which lost 2 bases and 2 bases, there was a span of 8 bases. This CDR3 comprises 13 residues. The CDR3 is CASSFDTPYEQYF. The DNA of the CDR3 is TGTGCCAGCAGCTTCGACACCCCCTACGAGCAGTACTTC.

V and J are TRBV13 and TRBJ2-1; 8 positions agree with TRBD1. V lost 2 bases, J lost 5 bases, and 5 bases stayed unmatched. Germline values: CDR1 PRHDT, CDR2 FYEKMQ (reference sequence). The CDR3 spans 15 residues. CDR3 sequence: CASSLSGQGHNEQFF. The CDR3 DNA follows: TGTGCCAGCAGCTTAAGTGGACAGGGCCACAATGAGCAGTTCTTC.

V gene TRBV7-2 combines with J gene TRBJ2-1, with 10 bases lining up with TRBD2. V trimming: 4 bases; J trimming: 2 bases; junction bases outside the gene matches: 5. The CDR3 has 16 residues. Germline CDR1 reads SGHTA; CDR2 reads FQGNSA. The CDR3 here is CASSYTSGATYNEQFF. DNA of the CDR3: TGTGCCAGCAGCTACACTAGCGGGGCGACCTACAATGAGCAGTTCTTC. Filled out from reference TRBV7-2 and TRBJ2-1, the complete variable domain reads GAGVSQSPSNKVTEKGKDVELRCDPISGHTALYWYRQSLGQGLEFLIYFQGNSAPDKSGLPSDRFSAERTGGSVSTLTIQRTQQEDSAVYLCASSYTSGATYNEQFFGPGTRLTVL.

The chain's CDR3 is CASSLKGVPQETQYF. CDR3 bases: TGTGCCAGCAGCTTGAAGGGAGTTCCCCAAGAGACCCAGTACTTC. The chain links TRBV5-4 to TRBJ2-5; D is possibly TRBD2 (5 bases). The CDR3 runs to 15 residues. Trimming removed 1 base from V and 1 base from J, with 11 bases in between. Germline V gene sequence: CDR1 SGHNT, CDR2 YYREEE (reference sequence).

The J gene is TRBJ1-2, the V gene TRBV18, with 7 bases aligning to TRBD1. J gave up 2 bases and V 2 bases, and 2 bases lay outside the gene matches. Germline CDR1 reads KGHSH; CDR2 reads LQKENI. The length of the CDR3 is 14 residues. The CDR3, as DNA: TGTGCCAGCTCACCAGAGGGGGCGAACTATGGCTACACCTTC. Amino acid sequence: CASSPEGANYGYTF.

The CDR3 sequence: CASRPGQGEYTQYF. CDR3 nucleotide sequence: TGTGCCAGCAGACCGGGACAGGGGGAATATACGCAGTATTTT. The chain carries TRBV6-5 and TRBJ2-3, with 11 bases matching TRBD1. After removal of 6 bases from V and 7 bases from J, the junction contained 6 bases not matched to a gene. CDR3 size: 14 residues. Germline CDR1 MNHEY, CDR2 SVGAGI.

The rearrangement uses TRBV19 and TRBJ2-7; possibly TRBD2 for D (5 bases). Deletions cut 5 bases from V and 2 bases from J, with 13 bases between. The CDR3 loop spans 14 amino acids. Germline V gene data show CDR1 as LNHDA and CDR2 as SQIVND (reference sequence). DNA of the CDR3: TGTGCCAGTAGTCGCCTAGCTCAAGCCTACGAGCAGTACTTC. This codes for CASSRLAQAYEQYF. Combining the CDR3 with reference TRBV19 and TRBJ2-7 gives the whole variable domain DGGITQSPKYLFRKEGQNVTLSCEQNLNHDAMYWYRQDPGQGLRLIYYSQIVNDFQKGDIAEGYSVSREKKESFPLTVTSAQKNPTAFYLCASSRLAQAYEQYFGPGTRLTVT.

This chain connects TRBV3-1 (or the pseudogene TRBV3-2) to TRBJ2-1; TRBD2 agrees at 7 bases. The CDR3 has 17 residues. Germline V CDR1 and CDR2: LGHDT, YNNKEL (reference sequence). J gave up 7 bases and V 3 bases, and 15 bases lay outside the gene matches. The CDR3 nucleotides read TGTGCCAGCAGCCACGGGAGGCAGACGTGGATTTCGAATGAGCAGTTCTTC. Translated, it gives CASSHGRQTWISNEQFF.

This clone is a singleton in its sample. This chain uses TRBV11-1 with TRBJ2-5; 7 nucleotides match TRBD1. This CDR3 has 14 amino acids. Germline V gene data show CDR1 as SGHAT and CDR2 as FQDESV (reference sequence). J lost 7 bases, V lost 3 bases, and 8 bases had no gene match. CDR3 in DNA: TGTGCCAGCAGCTTTCTCGCGTCAGGGGGGACCCAGTACTTC. Its protein is CASSFLASGGTQYF.

The CDR3 here is CASSVEVGLEQFF. Written as DNA, the CDR3 is TGTGCCAGCAGCGTAGAGGTGGGACTTGAGCAGTTCTTC. The chain is built from TRBV9 and TRBJ2-1; weak D call: TRBD2 (6 bases). The CDR3 is made up of 13 amino acids. The germline V gene has CDR1 SGDLS and CDR2 YYNGEE. Trimming removed 0 bases at V and 9 bases at J, with 10 bases between.

The chain is built from TRBV27 and TRBJ2-1; a possible D gene is TRBD2 (6 bases). Trimming left V 5 bases short and J 8 bases short, with 13 bases between. This CDR3 comprises 13 residues. Germline CDR1 is MNHEY and CDR2 is SMNVEV (reference sequence). The CDR3 DNA sequence: TGTGCCAGCAGTATGACTAGTTTCGATGAGCAGTTCTTC. Amino acids: CASSMTSFDEQFF.

The chain links TRBV10-3 to TRBJ2-1, with 10 bases fitting TRBD2. Germline V gene lookup returns CDR1 ENHRY and CDR2 SYGVKD. CDR3 length: 18 residues. The V segment lost 2 bases and the J segment 7 bases; nucleotides outside the gene matches: 14. The CDR3 nucleotides read TGTGCCATCAGTGAGGAGGAACTAGCGGGGAGGAGGAGGAATGAGCAGTTCTTC. Encoded protein: CAISEEELAGRRRNEQFF.

The V and J genes are TRBV7-8 and TRBJ2-3; D is perhaps TRBD2 (6 bases). The CDR3 runs 16 residues. V shed 6 bases and J shed 2 bases, with 18 bases lying between them. From germline, CDR1 is SGHVS and CDR2 FQNEAQ. The DNA for the CDR3 is TGTGCCAGCAGTCCTGCTAGCGCCTCTGCCACAGATACGCAGTATTTT. Protein sequence: CASSPASASATDTQYF.

This clone showed up just once. This chain connects TRBV7-2 to TRBJ1-1; 8 bases line up with TRBD1. The CDR3 sequence is 16 residues long. V lost 0 bases to trimming and J lost 4 bases; unmatched junction nucleotides: 7. The V gene's germline CDR1 is SGHTA and CDR2 FQGNSA. In nucleotides, the CDR3 is TGTGCCAGCAGCTTAGCGGCGGACAGGGTAGGCACTGAAGCTTTCTTT. Its translation: CASSLAADRVGTEAFF. Full variable domain (remainder filled in from reference TRBV7-2 and TRBJ1-1): GAGVSQSPSNKVTEKGKDVELRCDPISGHTALYWYRQSLGQGLEFLIYFQGNSAPDKSGLPSDRFSAERTGGSVSTLTIQRTQQEDSAVYLCASSLAADRVGTEAFFGQGTRLTVV.

The rearrangement links TRBV5-4 to TRBJ2-7; 11 bases align to TRBD2. The CDR3 totals 11 residues. V was pared by 9 bases and J by 8 bases, with 4 bases of the junction left unmatched. Germline CDR1 SGHNT, CDR2 YYREEE (reference sequence). CDR3 sequence (DNA): TGTGCCATCTTAGCGGGAGGGAAGCAGTACTTC. Translated: CAILAGGKQYF.

The chain carries TRBV12-3 or TRBV12-4 and TRBJ2-5; D uncertain. CDR3 length equals 13 residues. Between the trimmed V and J ends, which lost 7 bases and 5 bases, there was a span of 14 bases. The CDR3, as DNA: TGTGCCAGCAATACCGAACTAAGGGAGACCCAGTACTTC. Protein: CASNTELRETQYF.

The chain employs TRBV7-9 and TRBJ1-1; tentative D call: TRBD1 (5 bases). Trimming stripped 5 bases from V and 3 bases from J, with 13 bases between. Germline lookup yields CDR1 SEHNR and CDR2 FQNEAQ (reference sequence). The CDR3 is made up of 14 amino acids. Here the CDR3 reads CASSQGLGYTEAFF. Here the CDR3 DNA reads TGTGCCAGCAGCCAGGGATTGGGTTACACTGAAGCTTTCTTT.

V gene TRBV18 combines with J gene TRBJ1-6, with D perhaps matching TRBD1 (5 bases). Germline CDR1 KGHSH, CDR2 LQKENI. Trimming cost V 3 bases and J 7 bases, with 16 bases left between them. The CDR3 is made up of 16 amino acids. CDR3 DNA: TGTGCCAGCTCACCTGCTCAGGGTGCGGGGAATTCACCCCTCCACTTT. This encodes CASSPAQGAGNSPLHF.

This clone was seen a few times. The chain recombines TRBV28 with TRBJ1-2; TRBD1 agrees at 9 bases. Looked up from germline, CDR1 is MDHEN and CDR2 is SYDVKM. The CDR3 is 14 amino acids. J gave up 8 bases and V 3 bases, and 7 bases lay outside the gene matches. This CDR3 reads CASSFYTGGGGYTF. Here the CDR3 DNA reads TGTGCCAGCAGTTTCTATACAGGGGGCGGAGGCTACACCTTC.

This clone was counted a few times. The chain carries TRBV19 and TRBJ1-1; the D gene is possibly TRBD1 (5 bases). Between the trimmed V and J ends, which lost 8 bases and 5 bases, there was a span of 12 bases. Germline values: CDR1 LNHDA, CDR2 SQIVND (reference sequence). CDR3 size: 12 residues. CDR3 nucleotide sequence: TGTGCCAGTCGGCGGGGGGGGACTGAAGCTTTCTTT. Translated, it gives CASRRGGTEAFF.

The V and J genes are TRBV10-3 and TRBJ1-6; D is unresolved. Trimming cost V 7 bases and J 10 bases, with 14 bases left between them. This CDR3 has 13 residues. Germline values: CDR1 ENHRY, CDR2 SYGVKD. CDR3 nucleotide sequence: TGTGCCATCAATACAAGGGAGGACTCACCCCTCCACTTT. Translating it yields CAINTREDSPLHF.

This chain joins TRBV28 and TRBJ1-3; D is perhaps TRBD1 (5 bases). Trimming took off 5 bases at V and 5 bases at J, with 10 bases between the two ends. Germline CDR1 reads MDHEN; CDR2 reads SYDVKM. This CDR3 is 13 amino acids long. The CDR3 reads CASSNGGRNTIYF. DNA for the CDR3: TGTGCCAGCAGTAATGGGGGGAGAAACACCATATATTTT. Based on the CDR3 plus reference TRBV28 and TRBJ1-3, the full variable domain is DVKVTQSSRYLVKRTGEKVFLECVQDMDHENMFWYRQDPGLGLRLIYFSYDVKMKEKGDIPEGYSVSREKKERFSLILESASTNQTSMYLCASSNGGRNTIYFGEGSWLTVV.

The CDR3 region has the DNA TGTGCCAGCAGCTCCCACGGGACGGCTAGCGGGAGGGTACAAGATACGCAGTATTTT. Translation gives CASSSHGTASGRVQDTQYF. The chain joins TRBV7-2 to TRBJ2-3, with 12 bases identical to TRBD2. The germline V gene encodes CDR1 SGHTA and CDR2 FQGNSA. V lost 4 bases to trimming and J lost 5 bases; unmatched junction nucleotides: 16. The CDR3 covers 19 residues.

The chain recombines TRBV10-3 with TRBJ2-3; TRBD1 matches at 7 bases. This CDR3 comprises 13 residues. Germline V gene sequence: CDR1 ENHRY, CDR2 SYGVKD. The junction had 10 bases not matched to a gene; V was cut back by 6 bases and J by 10 bases. The CDR3 region is CAISRDRGKAQYF. In nucleotides, the CDR3 is TGTGCCATCAGCCGGGACAGAGGGAAGGCGCAGTATTTT.

A note on this clone: The sample has other DNA sequences that encode this CDR3 too. The chain joins TRBV9 to TRBJ2-2; D not certain. The length of the CDR3 is 15 residues. Per the germline V gene, CDR1 is SGDLS and CDR2 is YYNGEE. Trimming pared 1 base from V and 0 bases from J, leaving 7 bases between. This chain's CDR3 is CASSVSGSNTGELFF. The CDR3 nucleotides are TGTGCCAGCAGCGTATCCGGTTCGAACACCGGGGAGCTGTTTTTT.

The chain recombines TRBV28 with TRBJ2-2, with D tentatively TRBD1 (5 bases). Germline-derived CDR1 and CDR2 are MDHEN and SYDVKM. The CDR3 length is 14 residues. V dropped 5 bases and J dropped 7 bases, with 14 bases sitting between them. The DNA of the CDR3 is TGTGCCAGCAGTCCAACAGGTGTGAGCGGGGAGCTGTTTTTT. Amino acid sequence: CASSPTGVSGELFF.

The chain is built from TRBV2 and TRBJ2-1; 8 positions agree with TRBD2. The V gene's germline CDR1 is SNHLY and CDR2 FYNNEI. CDR3 length equals 16 residues. J lost 2 bases, V lost 7 bases, and 10 bases had no gene match. Here the CDR3 reads CASKERVLAAYNEQFF. CDR3 DNA sequence: TGTGCCAGCAAAGAGAGGGTACTAGCGGCCTACAATGAGCAGTTCTTC.

The rearrangement links TRBV19 to TRBJ1-1; D unresolved. Per germline, CDR1 LNHDA and CDR2 SQIVND (reference sequence). This CDR3 spans 11 amino acids. V shed 6 bases and J shed 1 base, with 3 bases lying between them. The CDR3 bases are TGTGCCAGTAGGCGGAACACTGAAGCTTTCTTT. This translates into CASRRNTEAFF.